This TCR beta chain was found in a study of cytomegalovirus exposure and HLA in healthy donors (dated by TCRdb to the late 2010s). The study in broad terms: An earlier analysis of approximately 640 of the donors reported roughly 300 Gb of sequence data and some 120 million unique TCR beta sequences from about 179 million T cells. Around 320 gigabases of sequencing data and approximately 85 million unique TCR sequences were included in an early release covering 550 to 800 HLA-typed donors. Among the roughly 400 genotyped donors, around 81% belonged to the genetic ancestry cluster associated with self-reported Caucasian donors. The study aimed to test whether signatures of past pathogen exposure could be identified by cataloging public T cell receptors. The study used immunosequencing to profile the T cell repertoires of several hundred subjects and linked those repertoires to cytomegalovirus serostatus. Besides the first cohort of hundreds of subjects, a separate validation cohort made up of roughly 120 different subjects was used. To predict cytomegalovirus infection status, the study brought together high-throughput TCR immunosequencing, statistical association of individual TCRs with disease status, and machine learning. A later analysis re-analyzed previously published TCR beta repertoires from about 730 donors and added high-resolution HLA genotyping to study TCR occurrence patterns. In the later analysis, no new phenotypic data were used to find candidate immune exposures; instead, reliance was placed on TCR beta sequences and their occurrence across donors. To decide whether each TCR beta V gene segment behaved as functional or pseudogenic, an earlier analysis of fewer than 750 of the donors relied on high-throughput TCR beta sequencing. Donor age, sex, ethnicity and CMV serostatus were collected together with the repertoire data. Genome-wide SNP genotypes for about 55% of the 666 donors were used in a later genetic analysis, which treated that subset as a discovery cohort. Every repertoire in the discovery cohort had been generated on one and the same sequencing platform. Class I and class II HLA loci were covered by the typing at four-digit resolution. Typing coverage varied by locus: roughly 629-630 donors for A, B, C, DRB1 and DQB1; approximately 500 for DQA1; about 590 for DPA1; approximately 450 for DPB1. Because of strong linkage in the cohort, roughly five DR-DQ haplotypes were treated as single units for association and clustering. Among some 400 genotyped donors of the cohort, an average of roughly 240,000 unique TCR beta nucleotide sequences were sequenced per donor, roughly 20% of them non-productive. Beyond this particular receptor, the publication reports: Across donors, most TCR sequences were observed very rarely, whereas some public TCRs were present in many individuals. In a later analysis, several top co-occurrence clusters were reported to appear linked to parvovirus B19, influenza, CMV and Epstein-Barr virus. According to a later genetic analysis, donors in an Asian-associated ancestry cluster had fewer N-insertions in productive TCRs than the approximately 630-donor mean. A further reported finding was that TCR beta sequences accurately predicted the HLA-A and HLA-B alleles for most subjects in the first cohort. The study gave a list of under 200 TCR beta chains associated with cytomegalovirus. A later analysis found that HLA-associated TCR beta chains were more clonally expanded and had lower generation probabilities than equally common non-associated chains. Because HLA typing was unavailable for some donors at each locus, only the typed subset was used in association tests. An association between a missense DCLRE1C variant and V-gene and J-gene trimming of TCR beta chains was found in a later genetic analysis and replicated in an independent cohort. The classifier was reported to diagnose cytomegalovirus status with high specificity and sensitivity in both the original cohort and the validation cohort. The authors suggested that the approach could potentially be generalized to other disease states and immunological phenotypes. The only immune exposure information available for the cohort was CMV serostatus. Only TCR beta chains were sequenced in this cohort, and the absence of alpha or paired-chain data limited detectable features. In an earlier analysis of about 540 of the donors, most TCR beta V segments were observed in productive rearrangements about 90% or about 30% of the time, broadly matching IMGT annotations. Because the 87-base-pair reads could not distinguish some IMGT-functional V segments, including TRBV6-2 and TRBV6-3, those segments were excluded. In a later analysis, the rate of TCR association differed among HLA loci, with DRB1 alleles having the most associated TCRs and HLA-C alleles having the fewest. Presence/absence analyses assumed roughly uniform sequencing depth across donors, an assumption that may not hold. A few of the identified cytomegalovirus-associated TCR beta chains were confirmed in vitro to be specific for cytomegalovirus antigens. A group of highly shared sequence variants was considered likely to be a technical artifact of the sequencing pipeline. Because counts were too low, 15 or so rarely observed V segments, including chromosome 9 orphons, were excluded from the earlier analysis of 587 of the donors. In a later analysis, more than 15,000 TCR beta sequences were associated with specific HLA alleles at a false discovery rate of 0.05. In a later analysis, most CMV-associated TCR beta chains were found to appear HLA-restricted, with HLA associations seemingly driven largely by CMV exposure. Correlated functional status among segregating V segments might reflect linkage disequilibrium, but an unknown experimental factor could not be ruled out. When HLA alleles, especially DR and DQ, strongly co-occurred, attributing TCR associations to individual alleles was difficult.

Library method: the immunoSEQ multiplex PCR assay. The multiplex PCR relied on a mix of 60 forward primers for TCR Vbeta segments and 13 reverse primers for TCR Jbeta segments. A multiplex PCR assay on genomic DNA amplified the CDR3 region of rearranged TCR beta genes. On the Illumina HiSeq System, the amplified TCR beta libraries were sequenced as 87-base-pair reads. The authors processed their data as follows. A later analysis counted 65 million to 90 million unique TCR beta chains across the 666 repertoires, and roughly 11 million of these chains were shared by at least two donors. To remove PCR and sequencing errors, raw reads were error-corrected and collapsed into unique sequences using a nearest-neighbor algorithm that merged closely related sequences. V, D and J gene segments were assigned by aligning CDR3 sequences to IMGT reference sequences. Each retained sequence needed at least a six-nucleotide match to both a V gene segment and a J gene segment. Rearrangements were classified as productive when the CDR3 lacked stop codons and remained in frame with V and J, and all other rearrangements were classified as non-productive. Following IMGT convention, CDR3 was defined as the stretch from the second conserved V-encoded cysteine to the conserved J-encoded phenylalanine. Sequences without an unambiguous match to a single V gene segment were excluded from the earlier analysis of several hundred of the donors. An earlier analysis of 587 of the donors classified V segments as functional when productive rearrangements were above 56.7% and as segregating when the standard deviation between donors was above 5%. A statistical classification framework was built to diagnose cytomegalovirus status from the catalog of TCR beta chain sequences. V and J gene assignment, in a later analysis, came from comparing TCR nucleotide sequences with IMGT/GENE-DB human TR gene sequences. The TCRdist pipeline was used in a later analysis to assign CDR3 sequences and most-parsimonious VDJ recombination scenarios. A later analysis defined each TCR beta chain by its CDR3 amino acid sequence plus V-gene family, and excluded reads lacking a unique V-gene family. In a later analysis, 500 to 650 highly shared, low-generation-probability nucleotide sequences were removed to address suspected cross-contamination and a sequencing artifact. For each public chain, a later analysis derived a clonal expansion index from normalized ranks of inferred template counts within each repertoire. Generation probabilities in a later analysis came from a VDJ recombination model fitted to out-of-frame rearrangements, and those results were checked against IGoR. In a later analysis, TCR-TCR, TCR-HLA and TCR-CMV co-occurrence was scored with hypergeometric tests, and a repertoire-size bias correction was applied to TCR pairs. In a later analysis, false discovery rates were estimated by permuting HLA or CMV assignments 20 times. In a later analysis, co-occurring TCRs were grouped using DBSCAN, with TCRdist sequence similarity added in when clustering inside HLA-allele-positive subsets. Co-occurrence clustering excluded repertoires with fewer than 30,000 or more than 120,000 public chains, plus five with anomalous nucleotide sharing. As stored in TCRdb, this immuneACCESS dataset retains in-frame rearrangements with V and J assigned. A fraction of the clones does not appear; measured against another copy, unresolved V genes explain less than half of the discrepancy, and the remainder lacks a known reason. V and J calls and clone size are given by that table; D and trimming were obtained from the DNA. The sample includes approximately 120,000 clones, with approximately 17% observed a single time. Approximately 2.9% of the sample is held by the ten biggest clonotypes.

In this sample, this clone turned up a few times. The clone's antigen remains unknown. The input lacks base qualities; no much larger clone sits a single base away. CDR3 length: 13 amino acids, cysteine to phenylalanine. Just CDR3 DNA is preserved here, 39 bases in frame from base 1. Trimming costs V 11 bases and J 8 bases, and their ends lie 18 bases apart. The CDR1 and CDR2 encoded by the germline V gene are MDHEN and SYDVKM. The cohort was made up of roughly 670 healthy bone marrow donors. Cohort members were all nominally healthy when sampled, although unrecorded immune exposures were likely present. The donor was CMV seropositive and belonged to the group of more than 250 seropositive cohort members. Each donor provided a peripheral blood sample, and peripheral blood mononuclear cells were used for TCR beta sequencing. The Qiagen DNeasy Blood Extraction Kit was used to extract genomic DNA from the blood cell samples.

The V and J segments used are TRBV28 and TRBJ1-4; 6 matching bases give a weak D call of TRBD1. The TCR sequence derives from a female donor in good health and CMV-seropositive. The sequenced sample consisted of PBMCs. The encoded CDR3 is CAGHDRGGEKLFF. The DNA reads TGTGCCGGCCACGACAGAGGGGGAGAAAAACTGTTTTTT.